The 20 T cell receptor beta chains below were found in one sample sequenced in a study of shared clonotypes between healthy human individuals. CD45RO-negative, CCR7-selected cells formed the naive CD8 fraction, which excluded terminally differentiated effector memory CD45RA+ cells. The protocol was immunoSEQ multiplex PCR, while the TCRdb copy is restricted to in-frame clones and leaves out a portion. This table holds about 2 million clones, approximately 95% found once. The sequencing input was naive CD8+ T cells sorted from blood. Receptors originate from a man aged 18 to 30 in good health.

The CDR3 sequence is CASSQDPGVDSPLHF. For the CDR3, the DNA is TGCGCCAGCAGCCAAGATCCAGGGGTTGATTCACCCCTCCACTTT. The chain joins TRBV4-1 to TRBJ1-6; D might be TRBD1 (6 bases). The V end was cut by 0 bases, the J end by 8 bases, with 11 bases between. The CDR3 length is 15 residues. Germline CDR1 and CDR2: MGHRA and YSYEKL.

The chain couples TRBV29-1 to TRBJ1-2; 7 bases agree with TRBD1. The CDR3 sequence is 13 residues long. The germline gives CDR1 SQVTM, CDR2 ANQGSEA. J gave up 5 bases and V 0 bases, and 3 bases lay outside the gene matches. CDR3 bases: TGCAGCGTTGAAGATCAACAGGGGTATGGCTACACCTTC. As protein: CSVEDQQGYGYTF. The entire variable domain, with the rest obtained from reference TRBV29-1 and TRBJ1-2, is as follows: SAVISQKPSRDICQRGTSLTIQCQVDSQVTMMFWYRQQPGQSLTLIATANQGSEATYESGFVIDKFPISRPNLTFSTLTVSNMSPEDSSIYLCSVEDQQGYGYTFGSGTRLTVV.

V usage is TRBV4-1 and J usage is TRBJ2-7; TRBD2 agrees at 10 bases. This CDR3 contains 19 residues. The ends lost 0 bases at V and 0 bases at J; junction bases unmatched: 11. Germline V lookup: CDR1 MGHRA, CDR2 YSYEKL. In DNA, the CDR3 is TGCGCCAGCAGCCAAGAAGCCCTAGCGGGAGCCCTGATCTCCTACGAGCAGTACTTC. Translating it yields CASSQEALAGALISYEQYF.

V usage is TRBV7-9 and J usage is TRBJ2-7; 12 bases match TRBD2. V gave up 5 bases and J gave up 6 bases; unmatched junction bases: 5. Germline values: CDR1 SEHNR, CDR2 FQNEAQ (reference sequence). The CDR3 totals 14 residues. In nucleotides, the CDR3 is TGTGCCAGCAGCGAGCTAGCGGGGGGGCTCGAGCAGTACTTC. This encodes CASSELAGGLEQYF. Supplemented by reference TRBV7-9 and TRBJ2-7, the full variable domain reads DTGVSQNPRHKITKRGQNVTFRCDPISEHNRLYWYRQTLGQGPEFLTYFQNEAQLEKSRLLSDRFSAERPKGSFSTLEIQRTEQGDSAMYLCASSELAGGLEQYFGPGTRLTVT.

V and J are TRBV19 and TRBJ2-7; unclear D gene. The CDR3 is 13 amino acids. With 11 bases removed from V and 2 bases from J, the gap between germline ends came to 16 bases. The germline CDR1 and CDR2 sequences are LNHDA and SQIVND (reference sequence). The DNA for the CDR3 is TGTGCCTCTGGGATTTCTTATACCTACGAGCAGTACTTC. It specifies CASGISYTYEQYF.

The V gene is TRBV10-1, the J gene TRBJ2-7; 7 bases line up with TRBD1. V lost 0 bases to trimming and J lost 2 bases; unmatched junction nucleotides: 4. Germline CDR1 is WNHNN and CDR2 is SYGVQD (reference sequence). This CDR3 region has 15 residues. The CDR3 bases are TGCGCCAGCAGTGAGTCGACAGGGATCCCCTACGAGCAGTACTTC. This encodes CASSESTGIPYEQYF.

This rearrangement joins TRBV11-2 to TRBJ2-7, with D possibly matching TRBD2 (6 bases). This CDR3 contains 14 residues. The V gene's germline CDR1 is SGHAT and CDR2 FQNNGV. The V and J ends lost 4 bases and 4 bases respectively, with 14 bases between them. The CDR3 DNA is TGTGCCAGCAGCTCTGGGGCGGGGTCATACGAGCAGTACTTC. Translation gives CASSSGAGSYEQYF. Filled out from reference TRBV11-2 and TRBJ2-7, the complete variable domain reads EAGVAQSPRYKIIEKRQSVAFWCNPISGHATLYWYQQILGQGPKLLIQFQNNGVVDDSQLPKDRFSAERLKGVDSTLKIQPAKLEDSAVYLCASSSGAGSYEQYFGPGTRLTVT.

The gene calls are TRBV7-9 and TRBJ1-1; 7 bases map to TRBD1. V trimming: 7 bases; J trimming: 0 bases; junction bases outside the gene matches: 5. The CDR3 loop spans 14 amino acids. In germline, CDR1 is SEHNR, CDR2 FQNEAQ (reference sequence). The CDR3 DNA is TGTGCCAGCAACAAGGGACAGTTGAACACTGAAGCTTTCTTT. Protein: CASNKGQLNTEAFF. Looking up the rest from reference TRBV7-9 and TRBJ1-1 gives the full variable domain: DTGVSQNPRHKITKRGQNVTFRCDPISEHNRLYWYRQTLGQGPEFLTYFQNEAQLEKSRLLSDRFSAERPKGSFSTLEIQRTEQGDSAMYLCASNKGQLNTEAFFGQGTRLTVV.

The J gene is TRBJ2-7, the V gene TRBV5-1, with 7 nucleotides matching TRBD2. The CDR3 totals 17 residues. Germline CDR1 and CDR2: SGHRS and YFSETQ. V lost 1 base to trimming and J lost 3 bases; unmatched junction nucleotides: 13. The CDR3 DNA is TGCGCCAGCAGCTTGCCCTCTAGCGGACTTTGGGGCTACGAGCAGTACTTC. Protein product: CASSLPSSGLWGYEQYF.

This chain joins TRBV27 and TRBJ2-5, with a possible D match to TRBD1 (6 bases). Trimming pared 6 bases from V and 0 bases from J, leaving 23 bases between. The CDR3 has 18 residues. Germline assignment: CDR1 MNHEY and CDR2 SMNVEV (reference sequence). The CDR3 DNA is TGTGCCAGCAGCCAGAACCGCGGCGACAGGCAGCACCAAGAGACCCAGTACTTC. Its translation is CASSQNRGDRQHQETQYF.

The chain employs TRBV6-5 and TRBJ2-7; D may be TRBD2 (6 bases). Germline V gene data show CDR1 as MNHEY and CDR2 as SVGAGI. The V end was cut by 4 bases, the J end by 4 bases, with 14 bases between. The CDR3 spans 14 residues. The CDR3 loop is CASSFGGGLYEQYF. In DNA, the CDR3 is TGTGCCAGCAGTTTCGGAGGAGGGCTTTACGAGCAGTACTTC.

The chain uses TRBV10-2 and TRBJ2-2; D perhaps matches TRBD2 (5 bases). In germline, CDR1 is WSHSY, CDR2 SAAADI. The V end was cut by 7 bases, the J end by 0 bases, with 9 bases between. This CDR3 spans 14 amino acids. CDR3 DNA: TGCGCCAGCAAGTTCGGGGCGAACACCGGGGAGCTGTTTTTT. Translating gives CASKFGANTGELFF.

This chain connects TRBV7-8 to TRBJ2-7; no reliable D call. CDR3 length: 14 residues. V lost 3 bases to trimming and J lost 3 bases, with 12 bases between them. CDR1 is SGHVS, CDR2 FQNEAQ, per germline. CDR3 loop: CASSFGPVSYEQYF. In DNA, the CDR3 is TGTGCCAGCAGCTTTGGGCCCGTAAGCTACGAGCAGTACTTC.

The chain joins TRBV6-4 to TRBJ2-5; 13 nucleotides match TRBD2. The CDR3 totals 18 residues. V trimming: 7 bases; J trimming: 1 base; junction bases outside the gene matches: 12. Germline V gene data show CDR1 as MRHNA and CDR2 as SNTAGT. CDR3 nucleotide sequence: TGTGCCAGCACAGAACGACTAGCGGGAGGCGACTTCCAAGAGACCCAGTACTTC. Its translation: CASTERLAGGDFQETQYF.

This clone was detected only once. The J gene is TRBJ2-3, the V gene TRBV10-1; D might be TRBD2 (6 bases). This CDR3 region has 16 residues. CDR1 is WNHNN and CDR2 is SYGVQD in the germline V gene (reference sequence). V lost 0 bases and J 6 bases, leaving 16 bases between the germline ends. CDR3 residues: CASSESGVAEMDTQYF. The CDR3 DNA reads as TGCGCCAGCAGTGAGTCCGGCGTAGCGGAGATGGATACGCAGTATTTT.

The V and J genes are TRBV12-2 and TRBJ2-7. TRBV12-2 is marked as a pseudogene. The CDR3 spans 15 residues. The CDR3 reads CASRSSTELNYEQYF. The CDR3 DNA reads as TGTGCAAGTCGCTCCTCGACGGAATTAAACTACGAGCAGTACTTC.

V and J are TRBV7-8 and TRBJ1-1, with D hard to call. Germline assignment: CDR1 SGHVS and CDR2 FQNEAQ. The CDR3 is 13 amino acids. Trimming removed 1 base at V and 6 bases at J, with 9 bases between. CDR3 region: CASSLDLSPEAFF. The CDR3 nucleotides are TGTGCCAGCAGCTTAGATCTGAGCCCTGAAGCTTTCTTT.

This chain joins TRBV9 and TRBJ2-2; the match to TRBD1 covers 8 bases. Trimming at V came to 4 bases and at J to 6 bases, leaving 14 bases not matched to a gene. The CDR3 extends over 17 amino acids. Germline CDR1 SGDLS, CDR2 YYNGEE. CDR3 sequence (DNA): TGTGCCAGCAGCCCACCACCCGGGACAGGATCTTCCGGGGAGCTGTTTTTT. Protein: CASSPPPGTGSSGELFF.

The chain couples TRBV11-2 to TRBJ2-7, with 7 bases matching TRBD2. The CDR3 contains 14 residues. J was trimmed by 0 bases and V by 5 bases; bases with no gene match: 4. The V gene's germline CDR1 is SGHAT and CDR2 FQNNGV. DNA of the CDR3: TGTGCCAGCAGCACGTCTAGCGGCTCCTACGAGCAGTACTTC. This translates into CASSTSSGSYEQYF.

Only one count was recorded for this clone. The sample contains more than one DNA sequence encoding this CDR3. The V call is TRBV5-1, the J call TRBJ1-2; 8 positions agree with TRBD1. V dropped 0 bases and J dropped 6; count of bases not matched to a gene: 7. CDR3 size: 15 residues. CDR1 SGHRS and CDR2 YFSETQ come from the germline V gene. The CDR3 region has the DNA TGCGCCAGCAGCTTGGGGACAGGGCCCTTGGATGGCTACACCTTC. It is translated as CASSLGTGPLDGYTF.